This TCR beta chain was found in a study of CD8 T cells in Susac syndrome (dated by TCRdb to between 2018 and 2020). The study in broad terms: Of the Susac syndrome patients who were sequenced, eight were in clinical remission while more than five had clinically active disease. At the time of blood withdrawal, Susac syndrome patients were either therapy-naive, taking corticosteroids (with some also receiving IVIg), or on IVIg alone. Repertoire sequencing was used to test whether CD8+ T cell activation and differentiation in Susac syndrome was antigen driven. CD8+ T cell repertoire clonality was compared between some 12 healthy donors, some 14 Susac syndrome patients and fewer than 19 multiple sclerosis patients.

RNA was extracted using the RNeasy kit, and about 0.5 to 1 ug of the RNA was reverse transcribed with random hexamers. The immunoSEQ multiplex PCR assay, which covers 54 Vbeta and 13 Jbeta segments, was used to amplify TCR beta CDR3 regions. PCR amplification bias was corrected by using a synthetic template baseline for primer optimization and computational correction. The original methods were these. Reads were annotated to V, D and J genes according to IMGT and were analyzed with immunoSEQ Analyzer, with only productive sequences retained. To calculate clonality, Shannon entropy was normalized by log2 of the number of productive unique sequences and then subtracted from one. For each patient and control, public and private clones were evaluated within the 100 most prevalent clones. Clones were defined as Susac-specific when absent from the healthy and MS cohorts, from 1052 published viral clones and from other ImmuneACCESS disease sequences. Through fastp at Q25 and MiXCR, TCRdb rebuilt clones from the public reads, retaining in-frame beta chains. Merged by CDR3 protein, the rows form single entries marked with the most common genes and DNA. The V and J calls were not made by the authors but by TCRdb's processing. This sample comprises some 100,000 distinct CDR3 sequences, about 95% of them detected only once. Together, the top ten hold less than 0.35% of the sample.

V sheds 1 base and J sheds 11 bases, leaving 9 bases between their ends. From the cysteine up to the phenylalanine, the CDR3 has a length of 13 residues. Only CDR3 DNA is held: 39 bases, read in frame from base 1. CDR1 SGHDN and CDR2 FVKESK were looked up in the germline V gene. Concerning this clonotype: Its target antigen remains unknown. No qualities accompany the bases; no much larger clone lies one base away.

High-throughput TCR beta sequencing profiled peripheral blood CD8+ and CD4+ T cells from healthy donors, Susac syndrome patients and multiple sclerosis patients. Susac syndrome patients met recently defined diagnostic criteria for definite or probable disease. Bulk CD8+ and CD4+ T cells were purified by magnetic negative isolation, while CD8+ TEMRA cells were enriched using FACS. Blood was drawn into EDTA tubes, processed within 24 hours, and PBMCs were isolated by density gradient centrifugation. PBMCs intended for TCR sequencing were cryopreserved in liquid nitrogen and were subsequently thawed in a 37 degrees C water bath. Purity of sorted or isolated CD4+, CD8+ and CD8+ TEMRA cells was at least 90%. What the study reported, not specific to this receptor: Clonal expansion was seen in Susac syndrome CD8+ repertoires, peaking in CD8+ TEMRA cells and being greater in clinically active patients than in remitting ones. The number of individuals in the TCR sequencing and HLA analysis was acknowledged as relatively small. Approximately 15 Susac-specific public clones were identified in the total CD8+ repertoire, and several Susac-specific public clones were identified in the CD8+ TEMRA repertoire.

The receptor chain draws on TRBV14 and TRBJ1-6; the D gene cannot be resolved reliably. The TCR comes from a human donor with Susac syndrome. Sequencing was done on a sample of CD8+ T cells from PBMCs. The CDR3 has the sequence CASSQVDWAPLHF. In nucleotides, the sequence is TGTGCCAGCAGCCAAGTTGACTGGGCACCCCTCCACTTT. With the portions outside the CDR3 filled from the reference TRBV14 and TRBJ1-6 genes, the complete variable region becomes EAGVTQFPSHSVIEKGQTVTLRCDPISGHDNLYWYRRVMGKEIKFLLHFVKESKQDESGMPNNRFLAERTGGTYSTLKVQPAELEDSGVYFCASSQVDWAPLHFGNGTRLTVT.